This is a list of T cell receptor beta chains from one sample in a study of cytomegalovirus exposure and HLA in healthy donors. The repertoire was sequenced with immunoSEQ multiplex PCR; TCRdb's copy has only in-frame clones and lacks some. The top ten clones hold 1.5% to 2% of a sample with 95,000 to 150,000 clones, 85% to 90% of them seen once. Sequenced input: PBMCs. The source of these receptors is a woman aged 18-35 years in good health and CMV-seronegative. Each CDR3 is given with its conserved first and last residue. Each record gives: J gene, V gene, D gene, clone size, CDR3 DNA, CDR3 protein. D genes are given only for firm matches. Size is omitted from some rows. Given values are once, few, many or a class for expanded clones.

>TRBJ2-5|TRBV9|TRBD2|-
TGTGCCAGCAGCACGGGACTAGCGGGGCAAGAGACCCAGTACTTC
CASSTGLAGQETQYF
>TRBJ2-7|TRBV5-5|TRBD1|-
TGTGCCAGCAGCTTAGCCGGGACAGGGGGGCACGAGCAGTACTTC
CASSLAGTGGHEQYF
>TRBJ2-3|TRBV7-9|TRBD1|-
TGTGCCAGCAGTTCTAGGACAGGGACCCTTAGCACAGATACGCAGTATTTT
CASSSRTGTLSTDTQYF
>TRBJ1-2|TRBV30|-|-
TGTGCCTGCTCCTGGCGCGGTGGCTACACCTTC
CACSWRGGYTF
>TRBJ2-1|TRBV7-9|TRBD1|-
TGTGCCAGCAGCTCTGGGACAGGGGGCACCTACAATGAGCAGTTCTTC
CASSSGTGGTYNEQFF
>TRBJ2-2|TRBV19|TRBD2|-
TGTGCCAGTAGTATAGTGGGCGGGAGACGGGGGGAGCTGTTTTTT
CASSIVGGRRGELFF
>TRBJ1-1|TRBV6-5|TRBD1|-
TGTGCCAGCAACGGACAGGGGAGTACTGAAGCTTTCTTT
CASNGQGSTEAFF
>TRBJ2-2|TRBV18|TRBD2|-
TGTGCCAGCTCACCACCGGTGGCTAGCGGGGGACGGAAGAACACCGGGGAGCTGTTTTTT
CASSPPVASGGRKNTGELFF
>TRBJ1-1|TRBV5-1|-|-
TGCGCCAGCAGCTTGGGGGCCCTGGGGAACACTGAAGCTTTCTTT
CASSLGALGNTEAFF
>TRBJ2-7|TRBV7-9|-|-
TGTGCCAGCAGCTTAGACGGGTACTACGAGCAGTACTTC
CASSLDGYYEQYF
>TRBJ1-5|TRBV10-2|TRBD1|-
TGCGCCAGCAGTGGAAGGGACAGGGGCTACAATCAGCCCCAGCATTTT
CASSGRDRGYNQPQHF
>TRBJ1-1|TRBV6-1|TRBD1|-
TGTGCCAGCAGTGAGGGACAGGGGGCGCGTGGAAACACTGAAGCTTTCTTT
CASSEGQGARGNTEAFF
>TRBJ1-1|TRBV28|-|-
TGTGCCAGCACATGGAGGCAGAACACTGAAGCTTTCTTT
CASTWRQNTEAFF
>TRBJ2-1|TRBV4-1|-|few
TGCGCCAGCAGCCAAGCCTCACTACGGGATTTCGGTGAGCAGTTCTTC
CASSQASLRDFGEQFF
>TRBJ2-5|TRBV19|TRBD2|-
TGTGCCAGTGGAGGGACTAGAGGCGAGACCCAGTACTTC
CASGGTRGETQYF
>TRBJ2-7|TRBV28|-|-
TGTGCCACCCGAGGGGGAGGGACTCGATACGAGCAGTACTTC
CATRGGGTRYEQYF
>TRBJ2-5|TRBV27|TRBD2|-
TGTGCCAGCAGACCACTGGGACTAGCGGGAGGAGGGGAGACCCAGTACTTC
CASRPLGLAGGGETQYF
>TRBJ1-5|TRBV6-5|-|-
TGTGCCAGCAGAGACAGGACGAATCAGCCCCAGCATTTT
CASRDRTNQPQHF
>TRBJ1-4|TRBV9|-|once
TGTGCCAGCAGCGTAGAAGGGACACCACTTGAAAAACTGTTTTTT
CASSVEGTPLEKLFF
>TRBJ2-6|TRBV6-1|-|-
TGTGCCAGCGTAGCGTCCTCTGGGGCCAACGTCCTGACTTTC
CASVASSGANVLTF
>TRBJ1-5|TRBV5-1|TRBD1|-
TGCGCCAGCAGCCTAGGACAGGGAGGTCAGCCCCAGCATTTT
CASSLGQGGQPQHF
>TRBJ2-1|TRBV28|-|-
TGTGCCAGCTCGACTATACCAAACAATGAGCAGTTCTTC
CASSTIPNNEQFF
>TRBJ2-1|TRBV5-1|TRBD2|few
TGCGCCAGCAGCTTGGCTCCAGCGGGGGGCAATGAGCAGTTCTTC
CASSLAPAGGNEQFF
>TRBJ1-2|TRBV7-8|TRBD1|-
TGTGCCAGCAGTCCTCCTGACAGGGGGCTCGGCTACACCTTC
CASSPPDRGLGYTF
>TRBJ1-1|TRBV7-6|-|-
TGTGCCAGCAGCTCCGGACAGTCGAACACTGAAGCTTTCTTT
CASSSGQSNTEAFF
>TRBJ2-3|TRBV10-2|-|-
TGCGCCAGCAGTCAATCAGATACGCAGTATTTT
CASSQSDTQYF
>TRBJ2-3|TRBV7-8|TRBD2|-
TGTGCCAGCACAGGCGGGAGTAGGCGGTGGGGGGATACGCAGTATTTT
CASTGGSRRWGDTQYF
>TRBJ1-1|TRBV7-2|TRBD1|-
TGTGCCAGCAGCTCCGGGACAGAGGAACTGAGCACTGAAGCTTTCTTT
CASSSGTEELSTEAFF
>TRBJ2-7|TRBV6-6|TRBD2|-
TGTGCCAGCAGCCTTACTAGCGGGAGTTCGGCGCAGTACTTC
CASSLTSGSSAQYF
>TRBJ1-1|TRBV6-6|-|-
TGTGCCAGCACCGTCCGGGGAGTAAACACTGAAGCTTTCTTT
CASTVRGVNTEAFF
>TRBJ2-7|TRBV6-6|TRBD1|-
TGTGCCAGCAGTTCGTCTACAGGGGCAGCCTCGGGTGAGCAGTACTTC
CASSSSTGAASGEQYF
>TRBJ2-7|TRBV25-1|TRBD1|-
TGTGCCAGCAGTGGAGTCGGGACAGGGGATTCCGAGCAGTACTTC
CASSGVGTGDSEQYF
>TRBJ1-6|TRBV1|-|few
TGCACCAGCAGCCAGGGATGGGAGGCAGGGCGAAGCTCCTATAATTCACCCCTCCACTTT
CTSSQGWEAGRSSYNSPLHF
>TRBJ2-1|TRBV11-2|-|-
TGTGCCAGCAGCTTTGAAATAGCCTACAATGAGCAGTTCTTC
CASSFEIAYNEQFF
>TRBJ2-3|TRBV16|TRBD2|-
TGTGCCAGCAGCCAATGGGAACGCGAAGCTAGCGGGAGTATGATAGATACGCAGTATTTT
CASSQWEREASGSMIDTQYF
>TRBJ2-1|TRBV6-5|-|-
TGTGCCAGCAGTTATTTAGCCTACAATGAGCAGTTCTTC
CASSYLAYNEQFF
>TRBJ2-7|TRBV28|-|-
TGTGCCAGCAGCCCCGCTGGACTATACGAGCAGTACTTC
CASSPAGLYEQYF
>TRBJ1-1|TRBV28|-|-
TGTGCCAGCAGTCCCAGGATGAACACTGAAGCTTTCTTT
CASSPRMNTEAFF
>TRBJ2-3|TRBV9|TRBD2|-
TGTGCCAGCAGCGTCGCGACTAGCGGGAGACTGGGGGCGCAGTATTTT
CASSVATSGRLGAQYF
>TRBJ1-5|TRBV29-1|TRBD1|-
TGCAGCGTCCTAGACAGGGGGAAGAATCAGCCCCAGCATTTT
CSVLDRGKNQPQHF
>TRBJ1-3|TRBV6-5|-|-
TGTGCCAGCAGTTACTCGGGGACATTTGGAAACACCATATATTTT
CASSYSGTFGNTIYF
>TRBJ1-5|TRBV10-3|TRBD1|-
TGTGCCATCAGTAAGACAGGGGAGCAGCCCCAGCATTTT
CAISKTGEQPQHF
>TRBJ2-1|TRBV6-7|TRBD1|-
TGTGCCAGCAGATGCGCAGGACAGGGTGGTTTCGGTGAGCAGTTCTTC
CASRCAGQGGFGEQFF
>TRBJ2-4|TRBV11-2|-|-
TGTGCCACCCACCCGGAACGTGGGGGGGCCGCCAAAAACATTCAGTACTTC
CATHPERGGAAKNIQYF
>TRBJ1-6|TRBV18|-|-
TGTGCCAGCTCGACGGGTAATTCACCCCTCCACTTT
CASSTGNSPLHF
>TRBJ2-7|TRBV2|TRBD1|once
TGTGCCAGCAGGGGGACAGCCTACGAGCAGTACTTC
CASRGTAYEQYF
>TRBJ2-1|TRBV10-3|-|-
TGTGCCATCAGTGAGGGAGGATCCTACAATGAGCAGTTCTTC
CAISEGGSYNEQFF
>TRBJ1-2|TRBV6-5|TRBD1|-
TGTGCCACCCAGGGGGACTATGGCTACACCTTC
CATQGDYGYTF
>TRBJ1-5|TRBV11-2|-|-
TGTGCCAGCAGCCATAGGGGGAGGCCCCAGCATTTT
CASSHRGRPQHF
>TRBJ1-2|TRBV2|TRBD1|-
TGTGCCAGCCCACGGGAGGGGGCGAGCTATGGCTACACCTTC
CASPREGASYGYTF
>TRBJ1-5|TRBV5-6|TRBD1|-
TGTGCCAGCAGCTCGGACAGGGGTTTTGGCAATCAGCCCCAGCATTTT
CASSSDRGFGNQPQHF
>TRBJ1-1|TRBV6-1|-|-
TGTGCCAGCAGGGTAAATCAGGGAAACGCATTCGAAGCTTTCTTT
CASRVNQGNAFEAFF
>TRBJ2-6|TRBV7-9|TRBD1|-
TGTGCCAGCAGCGGACAGGGGTCGATGGTAGGGGCCAACGTCCTGACTTTC
CASSGQGSMVGANVLTF
>TRBJ1-1|TRBV28|-|-
TGTGCCAGCAGACCTTTCTCCTTCAGGATGAACACTGAAGCTTTCTTT
CASRPFSFRMNTEAFF
>TRBJ1-1|TRBV19|TRBD1|few
TGTGCCAGTAGCCTTGACAGGGGCCATTTGAACACTGAAGCTTTCTTT
CASSLDRGHLNTEAFF
>TRBJ2-7|TRBV5-1|TRBD2|-
TGCGCCAGCAGCTCCCGACTAGCGGGGGGTTTGACCTACGAGCAGTACTTC
CASSSRLAGGLTYEQYF
>TRBJ1-2|TRBV2|-|-
TGTGCCAGCAGTGGATCCGGGAACTATGGCTACACCTTC
CASSGSGNYGYTF